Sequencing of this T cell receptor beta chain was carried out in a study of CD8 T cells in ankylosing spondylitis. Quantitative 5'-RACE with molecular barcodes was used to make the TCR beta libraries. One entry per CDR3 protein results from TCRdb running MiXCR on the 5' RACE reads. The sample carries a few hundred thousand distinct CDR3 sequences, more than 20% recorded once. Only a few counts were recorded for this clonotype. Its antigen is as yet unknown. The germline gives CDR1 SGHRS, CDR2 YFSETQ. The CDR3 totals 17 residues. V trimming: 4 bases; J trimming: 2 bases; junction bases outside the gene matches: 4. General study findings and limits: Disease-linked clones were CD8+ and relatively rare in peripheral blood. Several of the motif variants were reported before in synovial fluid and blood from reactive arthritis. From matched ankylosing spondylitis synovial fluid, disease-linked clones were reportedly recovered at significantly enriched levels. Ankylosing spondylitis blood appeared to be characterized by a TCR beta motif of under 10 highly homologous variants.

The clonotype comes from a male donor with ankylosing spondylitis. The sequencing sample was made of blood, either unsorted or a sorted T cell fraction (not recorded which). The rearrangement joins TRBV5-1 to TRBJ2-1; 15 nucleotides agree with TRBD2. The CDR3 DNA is TGCGCCAGCAGCGGGACTAGCGGGAGGCTCCCCTACAATGAGCAGTTCTTC. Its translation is CASSGTSGRLPYNEQFF.